These 25 T cell receptor beta chains share one sample of origin, sequenced in a study of tumor-infiltrating lymphocytes in oesophageal squamous cell carcinoma. One entry per CDR3 protein, called by TCRdb with MiXCR from the PCR reads. The sample carries fewer than 7,500 distinct CDR3 sequences, roughly 14% recorded once. Sequenced: esophageal tumor tissue. These TCRs come from a male donor with esophageal squamous cell carcinoma.

This clonotype was counted only a few times. The final CDR3 position lacks the conserved phenylalanine or tryptophan, pointing to a likely read error. The DNA is omitted, as the CDR3 cannot be located on it reliably, and the CDR3 follows TCRdb's listing. J is TRBJ2-3 and V is TRBV7-6; the table's TRBD1 call for D was not verified on the DNA. The CDR3 is 17 amino acids in total, end residues counted. Germline CDR1 SGHVS, CDR2 FNYEAQ. The CDR3 reads CASSQRQGVVSPLHFGN.

This clonotype was recorded many times. The genes are TRBV11-2 and TRBJ1-3; unclear D gene. V lost 1 base and J lost 4, with 8 bases in between. Germline V gives CDR1 SGHAT, CDR2 FQNNGV. This CDR3 comprises 14 residues. The CDR3: CASSLASWGNTIYF. CDR3 DNA sequence: TGTGCCAGCAGCTTAGCGTCGTGGGGAAACACCATATATTTT.

This clonotype counts as medium-sized. This chain joins TRBV12-3 or TRBV12-4 and TRBJ2-7; TRBD1 matches at 9 bases. CDR3 length: 16 amino acids. V shed 2 bases and J 0 bases; nucleotides not matched to a gene: 5. The CDR3 is CASSLSGTGSSYEQYF. In DNA form, the CDR3 reads TGTGCCAGCAGTTTATCCGGGACAGGGAGCTCCTACGAGCAGTACTTC.

This clonotype was counted ten times or more. The CDR3 region has the DNA TGTGCCATCAAGGGCGGAGATTACGAGCAGTACTTC. Its translation is CAIKGGDYEQYF. This chain uses TRBV10-3 with TRBJ2-7; unclear D gene. The CDR3 sequence is 12 residues long. V shed 7 bases and J shed 4 bases, with 11 bases lying between them. Germline V lookup: CDR1 ENHRY, CDR2 SYGVKD.

This clonotype is classed as medium-sized (0.01 to 0.1%). This chain links TRBV12-3 or TRBV12-4 with TRBJ1-4; the D is unclear. The CDR3 is 17 amino acids. The germline V and J ends were trimmed by 6 bases and 0 bases, with 17 bases remaining between them. DNA of the CDR3: TGTGCCAGCAGCCCTGAGAGTATCCTTGCAACTAATGAAAAACTGTTTTTT. Translating gives CASSPESILATNEKLFF.

This clonotype was observed many times. The chain employs TRBV7-8 and TRBJ1-1; D is ambiguous. There are 14 residues in the CDR3. Per the germline V gene, CDR1 is SGHVS and CDR2 is FQNEAQ. V was cut by 5 bases and J by 2 bases, with 12 bases left in between. CDR3 bases: TGTGCCAGCAGCCTGGATGGCGAAAACACTGAAGCTTTCTTT. Protein sequence: CASSLDGENTEAFF.

This clonotype was found many times. This chain links TRBV6-1 with TRBJ2-3, with D tentatively TRBD1 or TRBD2 (5 bases each). Germline CDR1 is MNHNS and CDR2 is SASEGT. The CDR3 consists of 16 residues. Trimming cost V 8 bases and J 4 bases, with 22 bases left between them. In DNA form, the CDR3 reads TGTGCCAGCGGCCCCGGGGCGACTATGCAATCAGATACGCAGTATTTT. It specifies CASGPGATMQSDTQYF.

The chain has TRBV6-4 and TRBJ2-3; 14 bases match TRBD2. V was clipped by 5 bases and J by 11 bases; unmatched bases: 9. Germline assignment: CDR1 MRHNA and CDR2 SNTAGT. CDR3 length: 15 amino acids. CDR3 protein: CASSPGTSGGGQQYF. The CDR3, as DNA: TGTGCCAGCAGTCCCGGGACTAGCGGGGGTGGCCAGCAGTATTTT.

This clonotype has a handful of counts. This sequence joins TRBV5-5 and TRBJ2-7; D may be TRBD1 or TRBD2 (7 bases each). Per the germline V gene, CDR1 is SGHKS and CDR2 is YYEKEE (reference sequence). This CDR3 comprises 14 residues. Trimming cost V 4 bases and J 6 bases, with 17 bases left between them. In nucleotides, the CDR3 is TGTGCCAGCAGCCAAAGGGAGGGGGCCGGCGAGCAGTACTTC. Its protein is CASSQREGAGEQYF.

This clonotype appeared many times. The CDR3 protein is CARSLARGQGNQPQHF. CDR3 nucleotides: TGTGCCAGAAGCTTGGCCAGGGGGCAAGGCAATCAGCCCCAGCATTTT. The rearrangement joins TRBV5-3 to TRBJ1-5, with 8 bases aligning to TRBD1. TRBV5-3 is recorded as an ORF, its role being uncertain. V lost 0 bases, J lost 2 bases, and 4 bases stayed unmatched. This CDR3 has 16 residues.

This clonotype was picked up a small number of times. A much larger clone differs by one base, so this may be a read error. This rearrangement joins TRBV11-2 to TRBJ2-7; tentative D call: TRBD1 (7 bases). The closer fit of TRBJ2-1 to the DNA end suggests the J call may be wrong. Germline V gene data show CDR1 as SGHAT and CDR2 as FQNNGV. The CDR3 contains 14 residues. The CDR3 DNA sequence: TGTGCCAGCAGCTCTCGCGGGACAGACCCAGAGCAGTTCTTC. Amino acids: CASSSRGTDPEQFF.

Many counts were recorded for this clonotype. This chain uses TRBV14 with TRBJ1-2; 10 positions match TRBD1. Trimming cost V 4 bases and J 7 bases; bases outside gene matches: 3. CDR1 SGHDN and CDR2 FVKESK come from the germline V gene. The CDR3 sequence is 13 residues long. The CDR3 loop is CASSRTGGSGYTF. The CDR3 DNA is TGTGCCAGCAGCCGGACAGGGGGAAGTGGCTACACCTTC.

This clonotype was counted at least ten times. The chain combines TRBV6-4 with TRBJ2-1; 10 positions match TRBD2. J lost 6 bases, V lost 2 bases, and 1 base had no gene match. CDR1 is MRHNA, CDR2 SNTAGT, per germline. The CDR3 runs to 14 residues. The CDR3 is CASSDLAGANEQFF. In DNA, the CDR3 is TGTGCCAGCAGTGACCTAGCGGGGGCCAATGAGCAGTTCTTC.

Points on this clonotype: The limits of the CDR3 on the DNA are not certain, so only TCRdb's listed CDR3 is given. V is TRBV7-5 and J is TRBJ1-1. TRBV7-5 is deemed a pseudogene. The CDR3 comprises 13 residues, both ends counted. The CDR3 reads CISVPKTHTEAFF.

This clonotype was observed at least ten times. The chain joins TRBV28 to TRBJ2-3, with 11 bases aligning to TRBD2. Germline V gene lookup returns CDR1 MDHEN and CDR2 SYDVKM. V shed 3 bases, J shed 7 bases, and the junction held 9 bases outside the gene matches. This CDR3 comprises 16 residues. The CDR3 is CASSLSLAGGSYTQYF. The CDR3 DNA is TGTGCCAGCAGTTTGTCATTAGCGGGGGGGTCTTATACGCAGTATTTT.

Worth noting for this clonotype: The conserved phenylalanine or tryptophan normally closing the CDR3 is absent here, so this likely arose from a read error. Because the CDR3's place on the DNA is in doubt, the DNA is left out and the CDR3 is given as listed by TCRdb. This chain uses TRBV27 with TRBJ2-5; the table's D call, TRBD2, was not checked against the DNA. The CDR3 numbers 15 amino acids, ends counted. Germline V gene sequence: CDR1 MNHEY, CDR2 SMNVEV (reference sequence). CDR3 loop: CASSLIQGSPLHFGN.

In its sample, this clonotype is medium-sized. This chain joins TRBV7-9 and TRBJ1-1; D is unresolved. The length of the CDR3 is 15 residues. V was clipped by 0 bases and J by 4 bases, with 12 bases between them. CDR1 SEHNR and CDR2 FQNEAQ come from the germline V gene (reference sequence). The CDR3 sequence: CASSLAGPRGTEAFF. Here the CDR3 DNA reads TGTGCCAGCAGCTTAGCAGGTCCGCGGGGCACTGAAGCTTTCTTT. The variable domain in full, with the rest retrieved from reference TRBV7-9 and TRBJ1-1, is DTGVSQNPRHKITKRGQNVTFRCDPISEHNRLYWYRQTLGQGPEFLTYFQNEAQLEKSRLLSDRFSAERPKGSFSTLEIQRTEQGDSAMYLCASSLAGPRGTEAFFGQGTRLTVV.

There are many counts of this clonotype. Given a much more abundant clone one base away, this may be a read error. V usage is TRBV7-2 and J usage is TRBJ2-7; D uncertain. Germline CDR1 is SGHTA and CDR2 is FQGNSA. This CDR3 has 14 residues. Trimming stripped 1 base from V and 7 bases from J, with 14 bases between. CDR3 bases: TGTGCCAGCAGCTTAGGTGGGCTCTTCAATGAGCAGTACTTC. It is translated as CASSLGGLFNEQYF. Using reference TRBV7-2 and TRBJ2-7 for the parts outside the CDR3, the full variable domain is GAGVSQSPSNKVTEKGKDVELRCDPISGHTALYWYRQSLGQGLEFLIYFQGNSAPDKSGLPSDRFSAERTGGSVSTLTIQRTQQEDSAVYLCASSLGGLFNEQYFGPGTRLTVT.

This clonotype was detected many times. This may be a read error, as it is one base from a much larger clone. The chain links TRBV11-2 to TRBJ2-7, with TRBD1 as a possible D gene (5 bases). The V gene lost 3 bases and the J gene lost 7 bases, with 13 bases spanning the gap. Germline V gene sequence: CDR1 SGHAT, CDR2 FQNNGV. This CDR3 is built from 13 residues. CDR3 in amino acids: CASSFQGRDEQYF. DNA for the CDR3: TGTGCCAGCAGCTTCCAGGGCCGAGATGAGCAGTACTTC.

In this sample, this clonotype turned up many times. The gene calls are TRBV19 and TRBJ2-3; no clear D. The ends were cut back, 3 bases at V and 1 base at J, with 11 bases in the middle. CDR3 length: 15 amino acids. From germline, CDR1 is LNHDA and CDR2 SQIVND (reference sequence). The CDR3 DNA is TGTGCCAGTAGTATCCAGCGAGGCCGCACAGATACGCAGTATTTT. This translates into CASSIQRGRTDTQYF.

This clonotype appeared many times. The chain couples TRBV2 to TRBJ1-2; possibly TRBD1 for D (5 bases). The germline CDR1 and CDR2 sequences are SNHLY and FYNNEI. CDR3 size: 13 residues. V gave up 7 bases and J gave up 1 base, with 10 bases separating them. The CDR3 loop reads CASTWDRNYGYTF. CDR3 sequence (DNA): TGTGCCAGCACTTGGGACCGTAACTATGGCTACACCTTC.

In this sample, this clonotype turned up a few times. The chain combines TRBV6-1 with TRBJ1-2; D call uncertain. CDR1 MNHNS and CDR2 SASEGT come from the germline V gene. Trimming cost V 8 bases and J 3 bases, with 7 bases left between them. There are 11 residues in the CDR3. CDR3 sequence (DNA): TGTGCCAGCGGGATCTACTATGGCTACACCTTC. Translating gives CASGIYYGYTF.

This clonotype was observed many times. The V and J genes are TRBV14 and TRBJ1-1; weak D call: TRBD1 (6 bases). Trimming cost V 8 bases and J 4 bases, with 11 bases left between them. From germline, CDR1 is SGHDN and CDR2 FVKESK. The CDR3 spans 12 residues. CDR3 nucleotides: TGTGCCAGCGGGGGGGCCGGCACTGAAGCTTTCTTT. This codes for CASGGAGTEAFF.

This clonotype was counted only a few times. This chain connects TRBV19 to TRBJ1-5; 8 bases fit TRBD1. Germline V gene lookup returns CDR1 LNHDA and CDR2 SQIVND (reference sequence). The CDR3 runs 14 residues. With V trimmed by 4 bases and J by 7 bases, 6 bases remained unmatched. The CDR3, as DNA: TGTGCCAGTAGTACTCAGGGGGCTGGGCAGCCCCAGCATTTT. Amino acid sequence: CASSTQGAGQPQHF.

This clonotype was counted a few times. V is TRBV5-1 and J is TRBJ1-3; a weak D match, TRBD1 (5 bases). In germline, CDR1 is SGHRS, CDR2 YFSETQ. The CDR3 totals 16 residues. V dropped 1 base and J dropped 3 bases, with 14 bases sitting between them. The DNA of the CDR3 is TGCGCCAGCAGCTTGACTGGTGGGGGTGATGGAAACACCATATATTTT. Protein sequence: CASSLTGGGDGNTIYF.